This T cell receptor beta chain emerged from a study of T-cell memory formation after mild COVID-19. Broader study findings: CM and EM subsets held most contracting CD4+ clones; EMRA held CD8+ ones. The pre-infection memory compartment contained some responding clones, suggesting cross-reactive memory joined. Second-wave clones that peaked on day 37 lacked confirmed SARS-CoV-2 specificity. Day 15 to 85 contractors were CD4/CD8 balanced; later expanders leaned CD4+.

Each CDR3 protein gets one entry after TCRdb re-called the 5' RACE reads with MiXCR. The repertoire holds about 350,000 distinct CDR3 sequences, with about 20% as singletons. Germline values: CDR1 SGHTA, CDR2 FQGTGA. The CDR3 spans 14 residues. V gave up 5 bases and J gave up 1 base, with 11 bases separating them. Turning to this clonotype: As yet, its antigen is unknown.

The specimen was PBMCs or a T cell subset sorted from them (not recorded which). This TCR came from a man aged 18 to 29 who had mild COVID-19 (a few samples of this study predate the infection). Cell type and time point are not known. The chain recombines TRBV7-3 with TRBJ1-1, with D hard to call. CDR3 region: CASSPVSGNTEAFF. The CDR3 nucleotides are TGTGCCAGCAGCCCGGTCTCTGGGAACACTGAAGCTTTCTTT.